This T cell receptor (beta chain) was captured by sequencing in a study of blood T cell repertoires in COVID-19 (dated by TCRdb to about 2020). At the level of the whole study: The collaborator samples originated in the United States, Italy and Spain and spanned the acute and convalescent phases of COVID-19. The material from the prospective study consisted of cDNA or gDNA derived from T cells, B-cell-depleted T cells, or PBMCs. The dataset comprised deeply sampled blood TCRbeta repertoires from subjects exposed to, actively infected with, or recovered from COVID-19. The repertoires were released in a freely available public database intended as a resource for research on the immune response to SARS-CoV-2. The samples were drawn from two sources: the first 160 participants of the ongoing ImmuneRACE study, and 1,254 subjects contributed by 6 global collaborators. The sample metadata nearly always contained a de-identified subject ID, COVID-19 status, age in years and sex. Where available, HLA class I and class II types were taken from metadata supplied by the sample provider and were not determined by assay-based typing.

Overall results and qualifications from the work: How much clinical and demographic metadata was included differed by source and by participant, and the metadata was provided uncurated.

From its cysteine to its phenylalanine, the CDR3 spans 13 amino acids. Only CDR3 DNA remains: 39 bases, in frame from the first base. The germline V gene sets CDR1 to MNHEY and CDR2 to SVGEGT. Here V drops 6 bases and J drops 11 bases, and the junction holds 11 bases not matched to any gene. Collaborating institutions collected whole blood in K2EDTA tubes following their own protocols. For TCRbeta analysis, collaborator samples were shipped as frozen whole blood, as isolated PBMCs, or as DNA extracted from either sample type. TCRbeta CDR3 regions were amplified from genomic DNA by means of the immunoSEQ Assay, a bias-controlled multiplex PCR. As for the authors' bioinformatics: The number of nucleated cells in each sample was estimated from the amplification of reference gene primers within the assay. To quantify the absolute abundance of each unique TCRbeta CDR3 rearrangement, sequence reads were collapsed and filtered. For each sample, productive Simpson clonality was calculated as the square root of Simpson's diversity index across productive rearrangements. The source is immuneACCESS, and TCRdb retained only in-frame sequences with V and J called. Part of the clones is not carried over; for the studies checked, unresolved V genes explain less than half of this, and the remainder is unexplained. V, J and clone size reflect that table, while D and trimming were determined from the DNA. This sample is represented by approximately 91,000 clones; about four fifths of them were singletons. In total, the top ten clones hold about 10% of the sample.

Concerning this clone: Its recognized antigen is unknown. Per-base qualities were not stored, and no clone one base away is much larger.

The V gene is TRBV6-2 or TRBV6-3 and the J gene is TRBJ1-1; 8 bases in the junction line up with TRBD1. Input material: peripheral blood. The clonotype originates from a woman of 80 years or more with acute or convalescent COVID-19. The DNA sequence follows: TGTGCCAGCAGCACCCGACAGGGGTGGAGGGCTTTCTTT. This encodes CASSTRQGWRAFF.